This TCR beta chain was observed in a study of blood T cell repertoires in COVID-19. Study in general: Italy, Spain and the United States were the sources of the convalescent and acute COVID-19 samples. PBMCs, B-cell-depleted T cells, or T cells provided the cDNA or gDNA that made up the material.

Looked up from germline, CDR1 is SGHTA and CDR2 is FQGNSA. Trimming at V came to 4 bases and at J to 10 bases, leaving 7 bases not matched to a gene. CDR3 length equals 14 residues. As originally analysed: The authors estimated nucleated cell counts from reference gene primer amplification. The data were produced by immunoSEQ multiplex PCR, yet TCRdb's version contains in-frame clones alone and is incomplete. V and J calls and clone size are those listed in that table; D and trimming were worked out from the DNA. The profile covers hundreds of thousands of clones, with 86% appearing a single time and approximately 2.2% taken by the ten largest.

Specimen: peripheral blood. The rearrangement joins TRBV7-2 to TRBJ1-6; TRBD1 agrees at 7 bases. The clonotype comes from a woman in her 30s who had recovered from COVID-19. The chain's CDR3 is CASSSVTGNSPLHF. CDR3 DNA: TGTGCCAGCAGCTCAGTGACAGGGAACTCACCCCTCCACTTT.